This T cell receptor beta chain emerged from a study of shared clonotypes between healthy human individuals. Study details: Researchers drew samples from a couple of women and three men aged 18 to 49. Study outcomes and limitations: Sequencing depth was predicted to influence how clonotypes are shared among donors.

A remark on this clone: Its matching antigen is unknown. A much larger clone sits a single nucleotide away, making a read error possible.

Trimming removed 1 base at V and 2 bases at J, with 7 bases between. CDR1 is SGHTA and CDR2 is FQGNSA in the germline V gene. The CDR3 loop spans 14 amino acids. Some clones are missing from TCRdb's copy, which holds only in-frame ones; the method was immunoSEQ multiplex PCR. This sample has some 1,100,000 clones; around 78% occur once, and the top ten carry under 0.65%. This chain links TRBV7-2 with TRBJ2-3; no definite D call. The origin of this receptor is a man younger than 35 in good health. Some clones in this sample may be carry-over from other donors' samples. The specimen was memory CD4+ T cells from PBMCs. Regarding subset: CD45RA-negative fraction. This CDR3 is CASSLDGDTDTQYF. In DNA, the CDR3 is TGTGCCAGCAGCTTAGATGGGGACACAGATACGCAGTATTTT.